One sample yielded the 3 T cell receptor beta chains listed below, sequenced in a study of blood T cell repertoires in COVID-19. Measured with immunoSEQ multiplex PCR; TCRdb has only the in-frame clones, and not every one. The data show tens of thousands of clones, over 75% seen once. Specimen: peripheral blood. These TCRs come from a man aged 40-49 years with COVID-19, enrolled during active disease.

The V call is TRBV5-4, the J call TRBJ2-7; no definite D call. V lost 4 bases and J 2 bases, leaving 13 bases between the germline ends. This CDR3 is built from 14 residues. Per germline, CDR1 SGHNT and CDR2 YYREEE (reference sequence). CDR3 in amino acids: CASSTLEPTYEQYF. DNA for the CDR3: TGTGCCAGCAGCACCCTAGAGCCTACCTACGAGCAGTACTTC. The full variable domain, in which reference TRBV5-4 and TRBJ2-7 provide the parts outside the CDR3, is ETGVTQSPTHLIKTRGQQVTLRCSSQSGHNTVSWYQQALGQGPQFIFQYYREEENGRGNFPPRFSGLQFPNYSSELNVNALELDDSALYLCASSTLEPTYEQYFGPGTRLTVT.

This chain connects TRBV30 to TRBJ1-1; D is possibly TRBD1 (6 bases). The CDR3 loop spans 14 amino acids. Trimming took 0 bases from V and 5 from J, leaving 13 bases between them. The germline CDR1 and CDR2 sequences are GTSNPN and SVGIG (reference sequence). CDR3 in DNA: TGTGCCTGGAGTGTCGGGGGGCCCACTACTGAAGCTTTCTTT. It is translated as CAWSVGGPTTEAFF.

The chain couples TRBV7-9 to TRBJ2-7; 9 bases fit TRBD1. The CDR3 runs to 18 residues. V lost 1 base and J lost 4; bases outside the gene matches: 14. Germline-derived CDR1 and CDR2 are SEHNR and FQNEAQ (reference sequence). The CDR3 nucleotides read TGTGCCAGCAGCTTAGGATCCGCAGGACAGGGGCAGTTATACGAGCAGTACTTC. Protein: CASSLGSAGQGQLYEQYF.